The next 29 T cell receptor beta chains were all read from a single sample in a study of blood T cell repertoires in COVID-19. Repertoires were generated with immunoSEQ multiplex PCR, while TCRdb's copy carries only in-frame clones and drops some. The sample has about 260,000 clones, 84% seen once. Sequencing input: peripheral blood. These receptor sequences come from a human donor in a cohort sampled during active COVID-19.

The chain links TRBV27 to TRBJ1-6; D gene unclear. Trimming took 2 bases from V and 0 from J, leaving 8 bases between them. The germline CDR1 and CDR2 sequences are MNHEY and SMNVEV (reference sequence). CDR3 length equals 16 residues. The CDR3 is CASSLLGSSYNSPLHF. DNA of the CDR3: TGTGCCAGCAGTTTACTGGGGAGCTCCTATAATTCACCCCTCCACTTT.

The rearrangement joins TRBV6-5 to TRBJ1-1; D is possibly TRBD1 (6 bases). This CDR3 region has 15 residues. Germline CDR1 and CDR2: MNHEY and SVGAGI. Trimming left V 1 base short and J 2 bases short, with 11 bases between. CDR3 in amino acids: CASSYFGGANTEAFF. The CDR3 coding sequence is TGTGCCAGCAGTTACTTCGGGGGGGCCAACACTGAAGCTTTCTTT.

The chain combines TRBV19 with TRBJ1-5; a weak D match, TRBD1 (6 bases). Germline assignment: CDR1 LNHDA and CDR2 SQIVND (reference sequence). The V gene lost 5 bases and the J gene lost 3 bases, with 14 bases spanning the gap. The CDR3 length is 15 residues. The CDR3 nucleotides are TGTGCCAGTAGTGGGGGCGGAAGCCCCAATCAGCCCCAGCATTTT. It specifies CASSGGGSPNQPQHF.

The gene calls are TRBV10-3 and TRBJ2-7; 9 bases match TRBD1. Per germline, CDR1 ENHRY and CDR2 SYGVKD. The ends lost 4 bases at V and 4 bases at J; junction bases unmatched: 2. CDR3 length: 13 residues. For the CDR3, the DNA is TGTGCCATCAGTGTACAGGGGGCGTACGAGCAGTACTTC. As protein: CAISVQGAYEQYF.

The table lists this clone with a few counts. V is TRBV2 and J is TRBJ2-1, with TRBD2 matching over 12 bases. V was pared by 6 bases and J by 6 bases, with 6 bases of the junction left unmatched. Germline V lookup: CDR1 SNHLY, CDR2 FYNNEI. This CDR3 comprises 15 residues. The CDR3, as DNA: TGTGCCAGCAGACCGGCTAGCGGGGGGGGCAATGAGCAGTTCTTC. As protein: CASRPASGGGNEQFF.

The rearrangement joins TRBV3-1 (or the pseudogene TRBV3-2) to TRBJ1-1; TRBD1 matches at 10 bases. The length of the CDR3 is 14 residues. Trimming at V came to 4 bases and at J to 6 bases, leaving 5 bases not matched to a gene. Germline V lookup: CDR1 LGHDT, CDR2 YNNKEL (reference sequence). CDR3 DNA: TGTGCCAGCAGCCCTAGGGACAGGGGCGCTGAAGCTTTCTTT. Protein sequence: CASSPRDRGAEAFF.

Only a few counts were recorded for this clone. The J gene is TRBJ2-5, the V gene TRBV21-1; no DNA check was done on the table's D call, TRBD2. TRBV21-1 is deemed a pseudogene. This CDR3 has 15 amino acids. The CDR3 loop is CASSSRGRAKETQYF. The CDR3, as DNA: TGTGCCAGCAGCTCCAGAGGCAGAGCTAAAGAGACCCAGTACTTC.

The V call is TRBV19, the J call TRBJ1-2, with 11 bases aligning to TRBD1. J was trimmed by 3 bases and V by 4 bases; bases with no gene match: 4. Germline V gives CDR1 LNHDA, CDR2 SQIVND (reference sequence). The CDR3 has 15 amino acids. The CDR3 here is CASSSRTGGDYGYTF. As DNA, the CDR3 is TGTGCCAGTAGTAGCCGGACAGGGGGCGACTATGGCTACACCTTC.

The J gene is TRBJ2-7, the V gene TRBV4-1, with 10 bases fitting TRBD2. This CDR3 has 17 residues. The germline CDR1 and CDR2 sequences are MGHRA and YSYEKL. The J segment lost 0 bases and the V segment lost 3 bases, leaving 8 bases of the junction unmatched. The chain's CDR3 is CASSQEKSGGVSYEQYF. CDR3 bases: TGCGCCAGCAGCCAGGAGAAAAGCGGGGGGGTCTCCTACGAGCAGTACTTC.

The chain is built from TRBV7-9 and TRBJ2-5; TRBD2 aligns across 8 bases. CDR3 length equals 14 residues. Trimming at V came to 5 bases and at J to 4 bases, leaving 6 bases not matched to a gene. Per germline, CDR1 SEHNR and CDR2 FQNEAQ (reference sequence). The CDR3 here is CASSTGGAGETQYF. CDR3 sequence (DNA): TGTGCCAGCAGCACCGGGGGGGCGGGAGAGACCCAGTACTTC.

This clone has a handful of counts. The genes are TRBV18 and TRBJ1-2, with TRBD1 identical over 9 bases. Germline V gene data show CDR1 as KGHSH and CDR2 as LQKENI. V was clipped by 6 bases and J by 8 bases; unmatched bases: 22. The CDR3 runs to 18 residues. This chain's CDR3 is CASSLRSPGQGQMRGYTF. CDR3 DNA: TGTGCCAGCTCCCTCAGGTCTCCGGGACAGGGACAAATGAGGGGCTACACCTTC.

The V call is TRBV7-9, the J call TRBJ2-2, with 9 positions matching TRBD2. The CDR3 totals 15 residues. CDR1 SEHNR and CDR2 FQNEAQ come from the germline V gene (reference sequence). The J segment lost 1 base and the V segment lost 5 bases, leaving 2 bases of the junction unmatched. CDR3 DNA: TGTGCCAGCAGCGGTAGCGGGGGGAACACCGGGGAGCTGTTTTTT. As protein: CASSGSGGNTGELFF.

This chain connects TRBV7-9 to TRBJ2-5; 7 bases fit TRBD2. Germline V CDR1 and CDR2: SEHNR, FQNEAQ (reference sequence). The CDR3 has 15 residues. J gave up 1 base and V 5 bases, and 7 bases lay outside the gene matches. Here the CDR3 DNA reads TGTGCCAGCAGCCCGCCGGGGGGTCCCCAAGAGACCCAGTACTTC. Translated: CASSPPGGPQETQYF. The full variable domain, its missing parts supplied by reference TRBV7-9 and TRBJ2-5, is DTGVSQNPRHKITKRGQNVTFRCDPISEHNRLYWYRQTLGQGPEFLTYFQNEAQLEKSRLLSDRFSAERPKGSFSTLEIQRTEQGDSAMYLCASSPPGGPQETQYFGPGTRLLVL.

The V gene is TRBV7-2, the J gene TRBJ2-1; TRBD1 matches 7 bases. This CDR3 comprises 15 residues. Germline V gene sequence: CDR1 SGHTA, CDR2 FQGNSA. J was trimmed by 0 bases and V by 5 bases; bases with no gene match: 4. The CDR3 DNA reads as TGTGCCAGCAGCCGGGACAGATCCTCCTACAATGAGCAGTTCTTC. Translated: CASSRDRSSYNEQFF.

This chain links TRBV28 with TRBJ1-2; tentatively, D is TRBD1 (5 bases). The V end lost 4 bases, the J end lost 7 bases, and 16 bases lay between the germline ends. The CDR3 extends over 14 amino acids. Germline V gives CDR1 MDHEN, CDR2 SYDVKM. The CDR3 DNA sequence: TGTGCCAGCAGTTCTCCAGGGTTCTCCCTTGGCTACACCTTC. It translates to CASSSPGFSLGYTF.

The J gene is TRBJ2-2, the V gene TRBV5-5; D call uncertain. Germline CDR1 and CDR2: SGHKS and YYEKEE (reference sequence). V dropped 7 bases and J dropped 5 bases, with 18 bases sitting between them. The CDR3 length is 15 residues. This CDR3 is CASRPEGGWTGELFF. The CDR3 coding sequence is TGTGCCAGCCGACCCGAAGGCGGTTGGACCGGGGAGCTGTTTTTT.

The chain links TRBV7-8 to TRBJ2-7; 7 positions match TRBD1. CDR1 is SGHVS, CDR2 FQNEAQ, per germline. The ends lost 5 bases at V and 6 bases at J; junction bases unmatched: 10. This CDR3 has 14 residues. CDR3 nucleotides: TGTGCCAGCAGCCGAGGGGAAAGGGGGCGCGAGCAGTACTTC. It is translated as CASSRGERGREQYF.

CDR3 sequence (DNA): TGTGCCAGCAGCTCGGGACTAGCGGGCCGTTTCCAGTACTTC. Translated, it gives CASSSGLAGRFQYF. The rearrangement links TRBV5-6 to TRBJ2-5, with TRBD2 matching 12 bases. With 3 bases clipped from V and 10 bases from J, the junction kept 7 bases outside the gene matches. CDR1 SGHDT and CDR2 YYEEEE come from the germline V gene. CDR3 size: 14 residues.

J is TRBJ1-4 and V is TRBV7-8; D is ambiguous. The CDR3 has 13 amino acids. V was trimmed by 5 bases and J by 8 bases, leaving 12 bases between them. The germline CDR1 and CDR2 sequences are SGHVS and FQNEAQ. In DNA, the CDR3 is TGTGCCAGCAGCACGCGGTTGCGGGAAAAACTGTTTTTT. It codes for CASSTRLREKLFF.

CDR3 nucleotides: TGTGCCAGCAGTCAAAGGGGCGGCTACACCTTC. Its translation is CASSQRGGYTF. The chain recombines TRBV6-5 with TRBJ1-2, with D possibly being TRBD1 (5 bases). This CDR3 has 11 residues. Trimming took off 5 bases at V and 8 bases at J, with 9 bases between the two ends. In germline, CDR1 is MNHEY, CDR2 SVGAGI.

This clone turned up a few times. The chain employs TRBV6-4 and TRBJ2-1, with a weak D call TRBD1 (5 bases). This CDR3 is built from 15 residues. CDR1 and CDR2 from the germline V gene are MRHNA and SNTAGT. V was trimmed by 6 bases and J by 5 bases, leaving 17 bases between them. CDR3 DNA: TGTGCCAGCAGGAGGCAGGGTGGGATACACAATGAGCAGTTCTTC. Translated, it gives CASRRQGGIHNEQFF.

The chain carries TRBV5-1 and TRBJ2-7; possible D gene TRBD1, 5 bases. The CDR3 covers 14 residues. Per the germline V gene, CDR1 is SGHRS and CDR2 is YFSETQ. V was clipped by 4 bases and J by 5 bases, with 16 bases between them. This chain's CDR3 is CASSPVRGINEQYF. The DNA of the CDR3 is TGCGCCAGCAGCCCGGTAAGGGGCATAAACGAGCAGTACTTC.

This CDR3 reads CAISGSGTSIRNEQFF. CDR3 in DNA: TGTGCCATCAGTGGTTCCGGGACTAGCATCAGGAATGAGCAGTTCTTC. V is TRBV10-3 and J is TRBJ2-1, with 9 bases lining up with TRBD2. V lost 4 bases, J lost 7 bases, and 11 bases stayed unmatched. The CDR3 contains 16 residues. Per the germline V gene, CDR1 is ENHRY and CDR2 is SYGVKD.

This chain joins TRBV18 and TRBJ2-4; D might be TRBD2 (6 bases). There are 17 residues in the CDR3. V was clipped by 3 bases and J by 0 bases, with 15 bases between them. CDR1 is KGHSH, CDR2 LQKENI, per germline. The CDR3 reads CASSPRDGGLAKNIQYF. The CDR3 DNA reads as TGTGCCAGCTCACCCCGGGACGGGGGACTAGCCAAAAACATTCAGTACTTC. Full variable domain (rest looked up from reference TRBV18 and TRBJ2-4): NAGVMQNPRHLVRRRGQEARLRCSPMKGHSHVYWYRQLPEEGLKFMVYLQKENIIDESGMPKERFSAEFPKEGPSILRIQQVVRGDSAAYFCASSPRDGGLAKNIQYFGAGTRLSVL.

This chain uses TRBV6-5 with TRBJ1-1, with D unclear. From germline, CDR1 is MNHEY and CDR2 SVGAGI. V lost 6 bases and J lost 4, with 18 bases in between. This CDR3 is built from 15 residues. Here the CDR3 reads CASRFGRTGSTEAFF. The CDR3 DNA sequence: TGTGCCAGCAGGTTTGGTAGAACTGGGAGCACTGAAGCTTTCTTT.

Only a few counts were recorded for this clone. The J gene is TRBJ2-7, the V gene TRBV5-1, with TRBD2 matching over 8 bases. Germline V gene sequence: CDR1 SGHRS, CDR2 YFSETQ. Trimming took 2 bases from V and 2 from J; bases not matched to a gene: 9. This CDR3 comprises 16 residues. The chain's CDR3 is CASSFPRISGTYEQYF. The CDR3 DNA reads TGCGCCAGCAGCTTCCCCCGTATTAGCGGGACCTACGAGCAGTACTTC.

V gene TRBV27 combines with J gene TRBJ1-1; 8 bases line up with TRBD1. Germline V CDR1 and CDR2: MNHEY, SMNVEV (reference sequence). The V and J ends lost 3 bases and 1 base, in that order; junction bases with no gene match: 7. The CDR3 has 16 amino acids. The CDR3 loop is CASSLLRQGTNTEAFF. CDR3 coding DNA: TGTGCCAGCAGTTTGTTACGACAGGGGACGAACACTGAAGCTTTCTTT.

V gene TRBV10-1 combines with J gene TRBJ2-3, with TRBD1 matching 7 bases. This CDR3 spans 11 amino acids. Germline assignment: CDR1 WNHNN and CDR2 SYGVQD (reference sequence). The CDR3 nucleotides read TGCGCAACAGGGGGCACAGATACGCAGTATTTT. Translated: CATGGTDTQYF.

CDR3 DNA sequence: TGTGCCAGCAGACCACGGGACAGCCAACGATACGAGCAGTACTTC. The encoded protein is CASRPRDSQRYEQYF. The chain joins TRBV2 to TRBJ2-7, with TRBD1 matching over 7 bases. Germline lookup yields CDR1 SNHLY and CDR2 FYNNEI. J gave up 4 bases and V 6 bases, and 12 bases lay outside the gene matches. The CDR3 is 15 amino acids.